Listed below are T cell receptor beta chains from one sample, sequenced in a study of blood T cells in healthy people across ages. From the 5' RACE reads, TCRdb called clonotypes with MiXCR, one entry per CDR3 protein. The data show about 970,000 distinct CDR3 sequences, roughly half seen once. The sample consisted of blood. These receptors were collected from a woman aged 60-70 years in good health. The CDR3 runs from the conserved cysteine through the conserved F or W. D genes are given only for firm matches. Only part of the rows carry a size: once, few, many, or a class if the clone is expanded.

>TRBJ1-1|TRBV29-1|13|-|-
CSVAMDTHTEAFF
TGCAGCGTGGCCATGGACACCCACACTGAAGCTTTCTTT
>TRBJ1-2|TRBV5-6|14|-|-
CASSLTGYGYGYTF
TGTGCCAGCAGCTTGACGGGGTACGGCTATGGCTACACCTTC
>TRBJ2-7|TRBV12-3/TRBV12-4|13|-|-
CASRQPDTYEQYF
TGTGCCAGCAGACAGCCAGATACCTACGAGCAGTACTTC
>TRBJ2-1|TRBV7-6|12|-|-
CASSLRSAEQFF
TGTGCCAGCAGCTTACGGTCCGCTGAGCAGTTCTTC
>TRBJ2-7|TRBV3-1|13|TRBD1|-
CASSRQGVHEQYF
TGTGCCAGCAGCCGTCAGGGGGTACACGAGCAGTACTTC
>TRBJ2-5|TRBV6-2/TRBV6-3|15|-|-
CASIFGQGGRETQYF
TGTGCCAGCATCTTCGGACAGGGAGGGAGAGAGACCCAGTACTTC
>TRBJ1-2|TRBV4-1|14|-|few
CASSQLRTSYGYTF
TGCGCCAGCAGCCAACTAAGGACAAGCTATGGCTACACCTTC
>TRBJ2-7|TRBV6-2/TRBV6-3|17|-|once
CASSYPQGGRGKNIRYF
TGTGCCAGCAGTTACCCACAGGGTGGGAGAGGCAAAAACATTCGGTACTTC
>TRBJ2-5|TRBV5-1|17|TRBD2|few
CASSLGTSGTPQETQYF
TGCGCCAGCAGCTTGGGGACTAGCGGGACCCCCCAAGAGACCCAGTACTTC
>TRBJ2-3|TRBV15|14|-|-
CATSSGPAGDTQYF
TGTGCCACCAGCTCGGGACCCGCGGGGGATACGCAGTATTTT
>TRBJ2-7|TRBV28|15|TRBD1|-
CASRPGTGRVYEQYF
TGTGCCAGCAGACCCGGGACAGGTCGTGTCTACGAGCAGTACTTC
>TRBJ2-3|TRBV5-1|16|-|-
CASTPRRASTTDTQYF
TGCGCCAGCACCCCCCGGCGTGCTAGTACAACAGATACGCAGTATTTT
>TRBJ2-6|TRBV27|16|-|-
CASSSPGSSGANVLTF
TGTGCCAGCAGTTCCCCAGGAAGCTCTGGGGCCAACGTCCTGACTTTC
>TRBJ2-3|TRBV24-1|13|-|few
CATRGESADTQYF
TGTGCCACCAGAGGGGAGAGCGCAGATACGCAGTATTTT
>TRBJ2-3|TRBV20-1|21|TRBD2|few
CSARGSRNWAGGPYNPDTQYF
TGCAGTGCTAGAGGCAGCAGGAATTGGGCGGGAGGTCCCTATAACCCAGATACGCAGTATTTT
>TRBJ2-3|TRBV4-2|16|-|few
CASSQDGLASTDTQYF
TGTGCCAGCAGCCAAGATGGGCTAGCGAGCACAGATACGCAGTATTTT
>TRBJ2-7|TRBV20-1|16|TRBD2|-
CSASSLAGLSTYEQYF
TGCAGTGCTAGTAGCCTAGCGGGCCTCTCAACCTACGAGCAGTACTTC
>TRBJ2-3|TRBV5-1|15|TRBD1|-
CASSQLGDSPDTQYF
TGCGCCAGCAGCCAACTAGGGGACAGCCCAGATACGCAGTATTTT
>TRBJ2-5|TRBV5-5|15|-|-
CASTLEGDRRETQYF
TGTGCCAGCACCCTGGAGGGGGACAGACGGGAGACCCAGTACTTC
>TRBJ2-7|TRBV10-3|14|TRBD1|-
CAISESRTGNEQYF
TGTGCCATCAGTGAGTCGAGGACAGGGAACGAGCAGTACTTC
>TRBJ2-1|TRBV28|17|TRBD2|-
CASSLVPGLAGGHEQFF
TGTGCCAGCAGTTTGGTCCCCGGGCTAGCGGGAGGGCATGAGCAGTTCTTC
>TRBJ2-1|TRBV24-1|16|TRBD2|-
CATSDSGGAGANEQFF
TGTGCCACCAGTGATTCCGGGGGAGCGGGAGCCAATGAGCAGTTCTTC
>TRBJ1-2|TRBV5-5|15|TRBD1|-
CASSLDPGGGYGYTF
TGTGCCAGCAGCTTGGATCCAGGGGGCGGCTATGGCTACACCTTC
>TRBJ2-5|TRBV20-1|13|-|-
CSAKDTAGKAQYF
TGCAGTGCAAAGGACACCGCGGGAAAGGCCCAGTACTTC
>TRBJ2-3|TRBV20-1|15|-|few
CSASDDPTLTDTQYF
TGCAGTGCTAGTGATGACCCTACCCTCACAGATACGCAGTATTTT
>TRBJ2-7|TRBV7-2|14|TRBD1|-
CASSFSTGAYEQYF
TGTGCCAGCAGCTTTTCGACAGGGGCCTACGAGCAGTACTTC
>TRBJ2-3|TRBV20-1|13|TRBD2|-
CSAKRTSVDTQYF
TGCAGTGCTAAACGGACTAGCGTAGATACGCAGTATTTT
>TRBJ2-1|TRBV20-1|16|-|-
CSARDPQRRSYNEQFF
TGCAGTGCTAGAGATCCGCAGCGCCGATCCTACAATGAGCAGTTCTTC
>TRBJ2-7|TRBV29-1|11|-|few
CSVESGSQQYF
TGCAGCGTTGAGAGCGGTTCCCAGCAGTACTTC
>TRBJ2-7|TRBV30|11|-|-
CAPPGPEEQYF
TGTGCCCCCCCTGGCCCTGAGGAGCAGTACTTC
>TRBJ2-5|TRBV4-1|19|TRBD1|few
CASSQEPKNYRGDQETQYF
TGCGCCAGCAGCCAAGAGCCTAAGAACTACAGGGGCGACCAAGAGACCCAGTACTTC
>TRBJ1-4|TRBV11-2|11|-|-
CASSQHVKLFF
TGTGCCAGCAGCCAACATGTAAAACTGTTTTTT
>TRBJ2-7|TRBV29-1|13|-|-
CSVGTPGTGEQYF
TGCAGCGTTGGAACTCCAGGGACCGGCGAGCAGTACTTC
>TRBJ2-3|TRBV9|15|-|-
CASSAHFLHTDTQYF
TGTGCCAGCAGCGCCCATTTTCTCCACACAGATACGCAGTATTTT
>TRBJ2-7|TRBV6-6|16|TRBD2|-
CASSYGLAGVGYEQYF
TGTGCCAGCAGTTACGGGCTAGCGGGAGTTGGCTACGAGCAGTACTTC
>TRBJ1-2|TRBV30|12|TRBD1|-
CARGQELYGYTF
TGTGCCCGGGGACAGGAGCTTTATGGCTACACCTTC
>TRBJ1-1|TRBV5-1|15|TRBD1|-
CASSLSTGGYTEAFF
TGCGCCAGCAGCTTGAGCACAGGGGGCTACACTGAAGCTTTCTTT
>TRBJ2-5|TRBV2|16|TRBD2|-
CASKMGTSGYQETQYF
TGTGCCAGCAAAATGGGGACTAGCGGATACCAAGAGACCCAGTACTTC